This T cell receptor (beta chain) emerged from a study of OX40 agonist ivuxolimab in advanced cancers. About the full investigation: The costimulatory receptor OX40 (CD134) was targeted by ivuxolimab, a fully human IgG2 agonistic monoclonal antibody. Intravenous ivuxolimab was administered to patients every 2 weeks at six dose levels: 0.01, 0.1, 0.3, 1.5, 3 and 10 mg/kg. Of the roughly 51 patients in dose escalation, about 20 had hepatocellular carcinoma, some 15 had melanoma, 9 had renal cell carcinoma and 9 had head and neck cancer. In the dose-escalation cohort, nearly 85% of patients were male, and the mean age was 60 years with a range of 23 to 79. Prior anti-PD-1, anti-PD-L1 or anti-CTLA-4 therapy was permitted, and roughly two fifths of dose-escalation patients had received checkpoint inhibitors. Partial responses occurred in three dose-escalation patients, of whom one had hepatocellular carcinoma and two had cutaneous melanoma. The point of sequencing TCRbeta in the periphery was to test whether ivuxolimab changed TCR sequence diversity and drove clonal T-cell expansion. The monotherapy dose-escalation portion (N ≈ 50 patients) of the phase I ivuxolimab trial is reported in the paper.

What the research found in general, with its limitations: Clonal expansion of both CD4+ and CD8+ blood T cells was observed from baseline to week 6 at doses 0.1 to 3.0 mg/kg. The antigen specificity of the clonally expanded peripheral T cells was not determined. In the 0.1-3.0 mg/kg groups, partial responders were among the patients with the lowest normalized peripheral clonal expansion, particularly in CD8+ T cells. After ivuxolimab, expanded clones were on average more numerous among CD8+ T cells than among CD4+ T cells. Low levels of normalized T-cell clonal expansion were also seen in some nonresponding patients.

For sequencing of the TCRbeta CDR3 region, genomic DNA was extracted from the sorted cells. The immunoSEQ Assay was used to sequence the TCRbeta CDR3 regions. The source is immuneACCESS, and TCRdb retained only in-frame sequences with V and J called. Part of the clones is not carried over; for the studies checked, unresolved V genes explain less than half of this, and the remainder is unexplained. This sample gives about 80,000 clones in total; 80% to 90% of them show up just once. The ten most abundant clones make up 6% to 8.5% of the sample. Patients with a history of autoimmune disease or receiving systemic immunosuppression were excluded from the trial. In every dose cohort, peripheral blood was drawn for TCR sequencing at baseline, cycle 4 day 1, and cycle 7 day 1. The samples were drawn from a first-in-human, open-label, multicenter phase I dose-escalation trial of ivuxolimab. Adults with locally advanced or metastatic head and neck squamous cell, hepatocellular, melanoma or renal cell carcinoma were enrolled in the trial. Before TCR sequencing, CD4+ T cells and CD8+ T cells were sorted from peripheral blood as separate populations.

As regards this clone: Its antigen is currently not known. Per-base qualities were not stored, and no clone one base away is much larger.

This clonotype was obtained from an adult with an advanced solid tumor such as melanoma, head and neck, liver or kidney cancer. The sequences come from CD4+ or CD8+ T cells sorted from blood, collected in a trial of the OX40 agonist ivuxolimab.

The DNA reads TGTGCCAGCAGCACACCAATTAGCTCCTACAATGAGCAGTTCTTC. The translation is CASSTPISSYNEQFF. The V gene is TRBV13 and the J gene is TRBJ2-1, with no confidently assigned D gene. CDR1 and CDR2, looked up from the germline V gene (reference sequence), are PRHDT and FYEKMQ. V loses 5 bases, J loses 0 bases, and the germline ends lie 11 bases apart. From the cysteine up to the phenylalanine, the CDR3 has a length of 15 residues. Of the read, only the CDR3 DNA is kept; its 45 bases are in frame from base 1. With the rest looked up from the reference TRBV13 and TRBJ2-1 genes rather than sequenced, the full variable domain is AAGVIQSPRHLIKEKRETATLKCYPIPRHDTVYWYQQGPGQDPQFLISFYEKMQSDKGSIPDRFSAQQFSDYHSELNMSSLELGDSALYFCASSTPISSYNEQFFGPGTRLTVL.